This T cell receptor (beta chain) stems from a study of cytomegalovirus exposure and HLA in healthy donors. The CDR3 is 14 residues long. V was cut by 0 bases and J by 6 bases, with 10 bases left in between. Germline CDR1 is SGHRS and CDR2 is YFSETQ. The protocol was immunoSEQ multiplex PCR, while the TCRdb copy is restricted to in-frame clones and leaves out a portion. The sample includes approximately 140,000 clones, about 90% of them seen just once. The sequenced material came from PBMCs. This sequence originates from a man between 18 and 29 years old in good health and CMV-seronegative. The rearrangement links TRBV5-1 to TRBJ1-5; D remains ambiguous. As DNA, the CDR3 is TGCGCCAGCAGCTTGGACTTGGCTAGTCAGCCCCAGCATTTT. Protein sequence: CASSLDLASQPQHF.